Following are 22 T cell receptor beta chains from one sample sequenced in a study of T cell repertoires in cytomegalovirus infection. TCRdb redid the calling of the reads with MiXCR, one entry per CDR3 protein. The table records around 630,000 distinct CDR3 sequences, around 24% of them present only once. Sequencing was done on a sample of CD8+ T cells from PBMCs. The receptors were sampled from a human donor in good health (CMV status not recorded). Some clones in this sample may be carry-over from other donors' samples.

This clonotype has just a few counts. The V call is TRBV10-3, the J call TRBJ2-1; TRBD1 matches 9 bases. Per the germline V gene, CDR1 is ENHRY and CDR2 is SYGVKD. The CDR3 extends over 17 amino acids. The J segment lost 2 bases and the V segment lost 6 bases, leaving 11 bases of the junction unmatched. This CDR3 is CAIRLGTGKAPYNEQFF. The CDR3 coding sequence is TGTGCCATCAGGTTGGGGACAGGGAAGGCCCCCTACAATGAGCAGTTCTTC.

Notes on this clonotype: A clone one base away is much larger, so this may be a read error. The CDR3 DNA sequence: TGTGCCAGCAGCTTCAGGGGTAACGGGGAGCTGTTTTTT. Its translation is CASSFRGNGELFF. The chain joins TRBV7-2 to TRBJ2-2; D perhaps matches TRBD1 (6 bases). Per germline, CDR1 SGHTA and CDR2 FQGNSA. Between the trimmed V and J ends, which lost 3 bases and 7 bases, there was a span of 9 bases. The length of the CDR3 is 13 residues.

About this clonotype itself: Possible read error: a much larger clone is one base away. CDR3: CASRSGQADTEAFF. The CDR3 DNA sequence: TGTGCCAGCAGATCTGGACAGGCTGACACTGAAGCTTTCTTT. This chain uses TRBV6-2 or TRBV6-3 with TRBJ1-1, with TRBD1 identical over 7 bases. The germline gives CDR1 MNHEY, CDR2 SVGEGT. J gave up 3 bases and V 6 bases, and 7 bases lay outside the gene matches. The CDR3 consists of 14 residues.

Many counts were recorded for this clonotype. The CDR3 here is CASSPGDRGNTEAFF. CDR3 nucleotides: TGTGCCAGCAGCCCCGGGGACAGGGGTAACACTGAAGCTTTCTTT. The J gene is TRBJ1-1, the V gene TRBV6-5; TRBD1 matches at 10 bases. Germline CDR1 MNHEY, CDR2 SVGAGI. V gave up 6 bases and J gave up 2 bases; unmatched junction bases: 6. The CDR3 is 15 residues long.

This clonotype came up a few times. The CDR3 region has the DNA TGTGCCAGCAGTCTTATCAGCGGGGGTCAGGAGGAGACCCAGTACTTC. This encodes CASSLISGGQEETQYF. This chain connects TRBV6-5 to TRBJ2-5; TRBD2 matches 8 bases. V lost 5 bases and J lost 5; bases outside the gene matches: 13. Germline assignment: CDR1 MNHEY and CDR2 SVGAGI. The CDR3 contains 16 residues.

This clonotype turned up a few times. The rearrangement uses TRBV6-2 or TRBV6-3 and TRBJ2-1; unclear D gene. The germline gives CDR1 MNHEY, CDR2 SVGEGT. There are 12 residues in the CDR3. V was pared by 2 bases and J by 13 bases, with 12 bases between. CDR3 residues: CASSYPETTQFF. CDR3 in DNA: TGTGCCAGCAGTTACCCCGAAACCACTCAGTTCTTC.

This clonotype was recorded only once. Relative to the germline gene, one junction end is altered; a read error may explain this. J is TRBJ2-2 and V is TRBV7-6, with D perhaps matching TRBD2 (5 bases). The CDR3 extends over 18 amino acids. CDR1 and CDR2 from the germline V gene are SGHVS and FNYEAQ. This chain's CDR3 is CASSLEAPGTANTGELFF. CDR3 DNA: TGTGCTAGCAGCTTAGAAGCCCCGGGAACAGCGAACACCGGGGAGCTGTTTTTT. Together with reference TRBV7-6 and TRBJ2-2, the CDR3 gives the full variable domain: GAGVSQSPRYKVTKRGQDVALRCDPISGHVSLYWYRQALGQGPEFLTYFNYEAQQDKSGLPNDRFSAERPEGSISTLTIQRTEQRDSAMYRCASSLEAPGTANTGELFFGEGSRLTVL.

This clonotype was seen ten or more times. V is TRBV6-2 or TRBV6-3 and J is TRBJ2-1; 9 bases agree with TRBD1. CDR1 MNHEY and CDR2 SVGEGT come from the germline V gene. Germline trimming cut 5 bases from V and 10 bases from J; bases unmatched to any gene: 12. The CDR3 runs 15 residues. CDR3 residues: CASSPGTGFIREQFF. The DNA for the CDR3 is TGTGCCAGCAGTCCCGGGACAGGGTTTATACGGGAGCAGTTCTTC.

This clonotype was found once. J is TRBJ2-7 and V is TRBV2, with D unresolved. Per the germline V gene, CDR1 is SNHLY and CDR2 is FYNNEI. CDR3 length: 17 residues. The V and J ends lost 2 bases and 0 bases respectively, with 17 bases between them. CDR3 protein: CASSESTFRTVSYEQYF. The CDR3 DNA reads TGTGCCAGCAGTGAATCCACCTTTCGGACGGTCTCCTACGAGCAGTACTTC.

With respect to this clonotype: One end of the junction varies from germline; a read error may be responsible. The gene calls are TRBV28 and TRBJ2-1; D assignment may be TRBD1 or TRBD2 (5 bases each). The CDR3 is 14 amino acids. CDR1 and CDR2 (germline): MDHEN, SYDVKM. The CDR3 loop reads CANSSVGPSNEQFF. The CDR3 bases are TGTGCCAACAGTTCGGTGGGACCAAGTAATGAGCAGTTCTTC.

This clonotype was observed at least ten times. The rearrangement links TRBV28 to TRBJ1-2; 7 bases are a match to TRBD1. V trimming: 6 bases; J trimming: 8 bases; junction bases outside the gene matches: 12. This CDR3 has 14 amino acids. Germline CDR1 reads MDHEN; CDR2 reads SYDVKM. The CDR3 protein is CASSPDRVNHGYTF. The CDR3 DNA follows: TGTGCCAGCAGCCCAGACAGGGTAAATCACGGCTACACCTTC.

A few counts support this clonotype. This rearrangement joins TRBV20-1 to TRBJ2-1; D not certain. V dropped 2 bases and J dropped 8 bases, with 16 bases sitting between them. The CDR3 is 14 amino acids. Germline values: CDR1 DFQATT, CDR2 SNEGSKA (reference sequence). The CDR3 is CSARSSHISDEQFF. Written as DNA, the CDR3 is TGCAGTGCTAGATCAAGCCACATCTCCGATGAGCAGTTCTTC.

A word on this clonotype: This could be a read error, since a much larger clone is one nucleotide away. The rearrangement links TRBV7-9 to TRBJ2-7, with 7 bases lining up with TRBD1. Germline V gives CDR1 SEHNR, CDR2 FQNEAQ (reference sequence). The CDR3 length is 15 residues. CDR3 in amino acids: CVSSLGRQGSYEQYV. The DNA of the CDR3 is TGTGTCAGCAGCTTAGGTAGACAGGGCTCCTACGAGCAGTACGTC.

Notes on this clonotype: A much bigger clone sits one base away, suggesting this may be a read error. This chain joins TRBV7-9 and TRBJ2-1; TRBD1 matches at 12 bases. The CDR3 covers 15 residues. Trimming removed 0 bases from V and 9 bases from J; junction bases left unmatched: 3. The germline gives CDR1 SEHNR, CDR2 FQNEAQ (reference sequence). This CDR3 reads CASSLAGQGAVEQFF. The CDR3 region has the DNA TGTGCCAGCAGCTTAGCGGGACAGGGGGCGGTTGAGCAGTTCTTC.

This clonotype turned up a few times. The chain recombines TRBV10-3 with TRBJ2-2; TRBD1 aligns across 7 bases. The J segment lost 6 bases and the V segment lost 3 bases, leaving 7 bases of the junction unmatched. The CDR3 spans 15 residues. Germline lookup yields CDR1 ENHRY and CDR2 SYGVKD. The CDR3 DNA follows: TGTGCCATCAGTGAAGACAGGGTGAAGGCCGGGGAGCTGTTTTTT. It yields the protein CAISEDRVKAGELFF.

The chain couples TRBV6-5 to TRBJ2-7; D gene unclear. Germline V lookup: CDR1 MNHEY, CDR2 SVGAGI. The CDR3 has 14 amino acids. Trimming stripped 6 bases from V and 3 bases from J, with 15 bases between. In nucleotides, the CDR3 is TGTGCCAGCAGCCCCTTGGGTTGGGTCTACGAGCAGTACTTC. Protein: CASSPLGWVYEQYF.

The chain employs TRBV6-2 or TRBV6-3 and TRBJ2-7; TRBD1 might be the D (6 bases). The germline V and J ends were trimmed by 2 bases and 1 base, with 12 bases remaining between them. The CDR3 loop spans 15 amino acids. Germline CDR1 reads MNHEY; CDR2 reads SVGEGT. The CDR3 sequence: CASSYPGQPSYEQYV. The CDR3 nucleotides are TGTGCCAGCAGTTACCCTGGACAGCCTTCCTACGAGCAGTACGTC.

This clonotype was picked up many times. This chain uses TRBV14 with TRBJ2-5; no clear D. CDR1 and CDR2 from the germline V gene are SGHDN and FVKESK. This CDR3 region has 13 residues. V was cut by 1 base and J by 5 bases, with 8 bases left in between. DNA for the CDR3: TGTGCCAGCAGCCAAGGCCGCTTTGAGACCCAGTACTTC. Translating it yields CASSQGRFETQYF. Complete variable domain (other parts from reference TRBV14 and TRBJ2-5): EAGVTQFPSHSVIEKGQTVTLRCDPISGHDNLYWYRRVMGKEIKFLLHFVKESKQDESGMPNNRFLAERTGGTYSTLKVQPAELEDSGVYFCASSQGRFETQYFGPGTRLLVL.

This clonotype came up a few times. The chain combines TRBV14 with TRBJ2-5; no definite D call. Germline-derived CDR1 and CDR2 are SGHDN and FVKESK. CDR3 length: 16 residues. V gave up 0 bases and J gave up 2 bases, with 13 bases separating them. CDR3 DNA: TGTGCCAGCAGCCAAGAGGGCGGATGGAGTCAAGAGACCCAGTACTTC. Residues: CASSQEGGWSQETQYF.

This chain uses TRBV6-6 with TRBJ1-1; D remains unclear. Germline assignment: CDR1 MNHNY and CDR2 SVGAGI (reference sequence). This CDR3 has 12 residues. Trimming left V 5 bases short and J 12 bases short, with 16 bases between. The CDR3, as DNA: TGTGCCAGCAGTCCAGGACGGCCTGGGCCTTTCTTT. It specifies CASSPGRPGPFF.

This clonotype has a count of ten or more. This chain joins TRBV7-9 and TRBJ2-7, with TRBD1 matching 9 bases. The CDR3 consists of 14 residues. The junction had 7 bases not matched to a gene; V was cut back by 5 bases and J by 5 bases. In germline, CDR1 is SEHNR, CDR2 FQNEAQ (reference sequence). The CDR3 nucleotides are TGTGCCAGCAGCCCCGGGACAGGGTCCCACGAGCAGTACGTC. It codes for CASSPGTGSHEQYV.

The V gene is TRBV2, the J gene TRBJ2-1; TRBD2 aligns across 10 bases. J was trimmed by 8 bases and V by 11 bases; bases with no gene match: 6. The CDR3 totals 12 residues. From germline, CDR1 is SNHLY and CDR2 FYNNEI. The CDR3 is CAGGLAAYEQFF. Written as DNA, the CDR3 is TGTGCCGGAGGACTAGCGGCCTATGAGCAGTTCTTC.